Below, 15 T cell receptor beta chains from the same sample are listed, as sequenced in a study of graft-versus-host responses after intestinal transplantation. TCRdb keeps only in-frame clones here, not all; method: immunoSEQ multiplex PCR. The data hold roughly 50,000 clones, with roughly nine tenths observed a single time. The sample here was PBMCs, taken 662 days after intestinal transplant. The receptors stem from a human patient who received an intestinal transplant, so some T cells may come from the graft donor.

The V and J genes are TRBV27 and TRBJ2-5; the D gene is possibly TRBD2 (6 bases). The CDR3 sequence is 16 residues long. The germline V gene has CDR1 MNHEY and CDR2 SMNVEV (reference sequence). The V end lost 6 bases, the J end lost 5 bases, and 22 bases lay between the germline ends. The chain's CDR3 is CASSPLGAGRSETQYF. CDR3 in DNA: TGTGCCAGCAGCCCCCTCGGGGCAGGGAGGAGTGAGACCCAGTACTTC.

The rearrangement links TRBV7-7 to TRBJ2-5, with a weak D call TRBD1 (6 bases). The V and J ends lost 4 bases and 1 base respectively, with 16 bases between them. The germline V gene has CDR1 SSHAT and CDR2 FNYEAQ (reference sequence). CDR3 length equals 16 residues. CDR3 coding DNA: TGTGCCAGCAGCTCTGGAGCCACAGGGATCCAAGAGACCCAGTACTTC. Residues: CASSSGATGIQETQYF.

The chain is built from TRBV5-1 and TRBJ1-1; no clear D. Germline V gives CDR1 SGHRS, CDR2 YFSETQ. There are 14 residues in the CDR3. Trimming took 0 bases from V and 6 from J, leaving 12 bases between them. The CDR3 loop reads CASSLGDPGAEAFF. CDR3 nucleotide sequence: TGCGCCAGCAGCTTGGGGGATCCTGGGGCTGAAGCTTTCTTT.

This chain connects TRBV5-1 to TRBJ2-2, with TRBD1 matching over 12 bases. The CDR3 loop spans 18 amino acids. The germline V gene has CDR1 SGHRS and CDR2 YFSETQ. The trim removed 3 bases at V and 4 bases at J, leaving 10 bases unmatched. CDR3 sequence reads: CASSSAGTGGSGTGELFF. The CDR3 DNA sequence: TGCGCCAGCAGCTCAGCCGGGACAGGGGGCAGTGGCACCGGGGAGCTGTTTTTT.

The genes are TRBV15 and TRBJ1-5; D might be TRBD1 (5 bases). CDR1 is LNHNV and CDR2 is YYDKDF in the germline V gene (reference sequence). Trimming removed 6 bases from V and 4 bases from J, with 13 bases in between. This CDR3 has 14 amino acids. The CDR3 DNA follows: TGTGCCACCAGGGGGGAACCTTCGAATCAGCCCCAGCATTTT. Protein: CATRGEPSNQPQHF. The complete variable domain, with remaining parts taken from reference TRBV15 and TRBJ1-5, reads DAMVIQNPRYQVTQFGKPVTLSCSQTLNHNVMYWYQQKSSQAPKLLFHYYDKDFNNEADTPDNFQSRRPNTSFCFLDIRSPGLGDTAMYLCATRGEPSNQPQHFGDGTRLSIL.

The gene calls are TRBV10-3 and TRBJ1-3; no clear D gene. Between the trimmed V and J ends, which lost 4 bases and 0 bases, there was a span of 19 bases. This CDR3 has 18 residues. Germline CDR1 and CDR2: ENHRY and SYGVKD. CDR3 residues: CAISGGRTTPSSGNTIYF. In DNA form, the CDR3 reads TGTGCCATCAGTGGCGGCAGGACGACTCCGAGCTCTGGAAACACCATATATTTT.

This clone was detected once. This rearrangement joins TRBV10-3 to TRBJ2-4; D remains unclear. The CDR3 contains 10 residues. V gave up 8 bases and J gave up 8 bases, with 7 bases separating them. In germline, CDR1 is ENHRY, CDR2 SYGVKD. This chain's CDR3 is CAIDQDIQYF. As DNA, the CDR3 is TGTGCCATCGACCAGGACATTCAGTACTTC.

The rearrangement uses TRBV5-1 and TRBJ2-1; 7 bases fit TRBD2. Germline CDR1 SGHRS, CDR2 YFSETQ. The CDR3 sequence is 16 residues long. V shed 1 base, J shed 8 bases, and the junction held 12 bases outside the gene matches. The CDR3 DNA reads TGCGCCAGCAGCTTGCGGGGACTATCCTTATTATATGAGCAGTTCTTC. Translation: CASSLRGLSLLYEQFF. Complete variable domain (other parts from reference TRBV5-1 and TRBJ2-1): KAGVTQTPRYLIKTRGQQVTLSCSPISGHRSVSWYQQTPGQGLQFLFEYFSETQRNKGNFPGRFSGRQFSNSRSEMNVSTLELGDSALYLCASSLRGLSLLYEQFFGPGTRLTVL.

The chain links TRBV7-6 to TRBJ2-3; TRBD2 aligns across 9 bases. V was clipped by 1 base and J by 6 bases; unmatched bases: 2. Germline CDR1 SGHVS, CDR2 FNYEAQ. This CDR3 has 14 amino acids. CDR3 loop: CASSLGGGVDTQYF. The CDR3 nucleotides read TGTGCCAGCAGCTTAGGCGGGGGGGTGGATACGCAGTATTTT.

This clone has more than one count but fewer than ten. This chain links TRBV5-1 with TRBJ1-1, with TRBD1 matching over 7 bases. CDR3 length: 15 amino acids. CDR1 is SGHRS and CDR2 is YFSETQ in the germline V gene. V dropped 4 bases and J dropped 2; count of bases not matched to a gene: 8. CDR3 loop: CASSVTGQGNTEAFF. The CDR3 DNA reads as TGCGCCAGCAGCGTGACAGGGCAGGGAAACACTGAAGCTTTCTTT.

The chain combines TRBV5-4 with TRBJ1-1; tentatively, D is TRBD1 (5 bases). The CDR3 extends over 17 amino acids. Germline V gene lookup returns CDR1 SGHNT and CDR2 YYREEE (reference sequence). V lost 1 base to trimming and J lost 4 bases, with 20 bases between them. The CDR3 region is CASSLFGAGLGVTEAFF. The CDR3 bases are TGTGCCAGCAGCTTGTTCGGTGCGGGGCTAGGCGTCACTGAAGCTTTCTTT.

J is TRBJ2-5 and V is TRBV11-2, with D hard to call. Germline V gene lookup returns CDR1 SGHAT and CDR2 FQNNGV. Trimming left V 0 bases short and J 3 bases short, with 8 bases between. The CDR3 runs 14 residues. The chain's CDR3 is CASSLDWKKETQYF. The CDR3 DNA sequence: TGTGCCAGCAGCTTAGACTGGAAGAAAGAGACCCAGTACTTC.

This sequence joins TRBV21-1 and TRBJ1-4; the table's D call, TRBD1, was not checked against the DNA. TRBV21-1 is reported as a pseudogene. This CDR3 region has 14 residues. The CDR3 DNA follows: TGTGCCAGCAGCAAAGAGCAGGTGAAGGAAAAACTGTTTTTT. This encodes CASSKEQVKEKLFF.

The rearrangement links TRBV29-1 to TRBJ2-7, with D tentatively TRBD2 (6 bases). Trimming took 6 bases from V and 0 from J, leaving 15 bases between them. Germline loops: CDR1 SQVTM, CDR2 ANQGSEA. The CDR3 is 14 residues long. DNA for the CDR3: TGCAGCGTGTCTCCGGGACTCCACTCCTACGAGCAGTACTTC. It translates to CSVSPGLHSYEQYF.

The V call is TRBV28, the J call TRBJ1-4; 7 bases match TRBD1. CDR3 length: 14 residues. After removal of 5 bases from V and 5 bases from J, the junction contained 5 bases not matched to a gene. Germline V gives CDR1 MDHEN, CDR2 SYDVKM. CDR3 loop: CASSPGTANEKLFF. CDR3 nucleotides: TGTGCCAGCAGTCCCGGGACAGCGAATGAAAAACTGTTTTTT.